This T cell receptor (beta chain) originates from a study of human T cells and chemical hapten exposure. One entry per CDR3 protein, called by TCRdb with MiXCR from the RACE reads. The table includes about 160,000 distinct CDR3 sequences, around 30% detected once. Trimming left V 3 bases short and J 3 bases short, with 11 bases between. In germline, CDR1 is MNHEY, CDR2 SMNVEV (reference sequence). The CDR3 runs to 14 residues. As for time point: patch test 3, about 24 weeks after DPC sensitization. Treatment here: therapeutic diphenylcyclopropenone sensitization with weekly scalp DPC. This clonotype occurred once.

The clonotype was recovered from a woman younger than 35 with alopecia areata. Some clones in this sample may be carry-over from other donors' samples. Sequencing used whole blood, obtained in connection with sensitization to the hapten diphenylcyclopropenone (DPC). This chain connects TRBV27 to TRBJ1-1; D is perhaps TRBD1 (5 bases). The CDR3 here is CASSFGAFYTEAFF. The CDR3 nucleotides read TGTGCCAGCAGTTTTGGGGCTTTTTACACTGAAGCTTTCTTT.